This entry lists 18 T cell receptor beta chains sequenced from one sample in a study of metastatic and nonmetastatic thyroid tumors. Using MiXCR, TCRdb reanalyzed the PCR reads. The sample has approximately 79,000 clones; roughly 8.6% are singletons. Thyroid surgery took place with no prior treatment in any patient. Input material: blood. These receptor sequences come from a female donor with papillary thyroid cancer or a benign thyroid nodule (not recorded which). Some clones in this sample may be carry-over from other donors' samples.

This clone was detected ten times or more. Additional DNA sequences in this sample encode the identical CDR3. The chain has TRBV7-6 and TRBJ2-1; 10 bases agree with TRBD2. J gave up 4 bases and V 8 bases, and 8 bases lay outside the gene matches. CDR1 is SGHVS and CDR2 is FNYEAQ in the germline V gene. The CDR3 runs to 15 residues. The CDR3 DNA follows: TGTGCCAGCTCTAGCGGGGGCCCCCCTTACAATGAGCAGTTCTTC. This codes for CASSSGGPPYNEQFF.

The chain combines TRBV4-1 with TRBJ2-7; maybe TRBD2 (6 bases). Trimming took 0 bases from V and 2 from J, leaving 11 bases between them. The CDR3 totals 15 residues. CDR1 is MGHRA, CDR2 YSYEKL, per germline. The DNA of the CDR3 is TGCGCCAGCAGCCAAGATGGGGGGTCTGCCTACGAGCAGTACTTC. Its protein product is CASSQDGGSAYEQYF.

As to this clone: At one boundary the junction diverges from the germline segment, which might be a read error. The V call is TRBV5-4, the J call TRBJ1-6; the D is unclear. The germline CDR1 and CDR2 sequences are SGHNT and YYREEE (reference sequence). This CDR3 contains 13 residues. CDR3: CASSLSDVSGVSF. In nucleotides, the CDR3 is TGTGCCAGCAGCTTGTCGGACGTAAGTGGAGTCTCGTTT. The full variable domain, completed using reference TRBV5-4 and TRBJ1-6, is ETGVTQSPTHLIKTRGQQVTLRCSSQSGHNTVSWYQQALGQGPQFIFQYYREEENGRGNFPPRFSGLQFPNYSSELNVNALELDDSALYLCASSLSDVSGVSFGNGTRLTVT.

Remarks on this clone: Since a much larger clone is just one base distant, this may be a read error. This chain uses TRBV10-1 with TRBJ2-2, with TRBD2 matching 8 bases. Losses at the gene ends were 7 bases for V and 7 bases for J; bases not matched to a gene: 11. Germline lookup yields CDR1 WNHNN and CDR2 SYGVQD (reference sequence). The CDR3 covers 15 residues. The CDR3 loop is CASMGRGVHDGELFF. In DNA, the CDR3 is TGCGCCAGCATGGGGCGGGGGGTCCATGACGGGGAGCTGTTTTTT.

This clone was seen ten or more times. The genes are TRBV6-5 and TRBJ1-6; D is undetermined. Between the trimmed V and J ends, which lost 1 base and 0 bases, there was a span of 4 bases. This CDR3 is built from 15 residues. CDR1 and CDR2 from the germline V gene are MNHEY and SVGAGI. CDR3 DNA: TGTGCCAGCAGTTACTACGGCTCCTATAATTCACCCCTCCACTTT. Its protein product is CASSYYGSYNSPLHF.

The table lists this clone with many counts. The chain joins TRBV2 to TRBJ2-2; 10 bases align to TRBD2. The CDR3 has 16 residues. Germline-derived CDR1 and CDR2 are SNHLY and FYNNEI. J lost 4 bases, V lost 3 bases, and 5 bases had no gene match. This CDR3 is CASSDGLAVITGELFF. The DNA of the CDR3 is TGTGCCAGCAGTGACGGACTAGCGGTGATCACCGGGGAGCTGTTTTTT.

This clone was detected many times. This rearrangement joins TRBV18 to TRBJ1-1; tentative D call: TRBD1 (6 bases). There are 14 residues in the CDR3. Germline V gives CDR1 KGHSH, CDR2 LQKENI. V shed 0 bases and J shed 5 bases, with 10 bases lying between them. The CDR3 DNA is TGTGCCAGCTCACCACCCTCTGGACAGACTGAAGCTTTCTTT. Its protein product is CASSPPSGQTEAFF. Using reference TRBV18 and TRBJ1-1 for the parts outside the CDR3, the full variable domain is NAGVMQNPRHLVRRRGQEARLRCSPMKGHSHVYWYRQLPEEGLKFMVYLQKENIIDESGMPKERFSAEFPKEGPSILRIQQVVRGDSAAYFCASSPPSGQTEAFFGQGTRLTVV.

In this sample, this clone turned up a few times. The rearrangement links TRBV12-3 or TRBV12-4 to TRBJ2-1; D possibly matches TRBD1 or TRBD2 (6 bases each). V lost 1 base to trimming and J lost 3 bases, with 10 bases between them. The CDR3 totals 15 residues. The CDR3 is CASSLEGGLYNEQFF. The CDR3 DNA is TGTGCCAGCAGTTTAGAGGGGGGCCTCTACAATGAGCAGTTCTTC.

This clone was observed many times. The chain joins TRBV5-4 to TRBJ2-7; 9 positions agree with TRBD1. The CDR3 has 15 amino acids. Germline CDR1 is SGHNT and CDR2 is YYREEE (reference sequence). V lost 2 bases to trimming and J lost 4 bases; unmatched junction nucleotides: 7. The CDR3 region is CASSFPGQGWYEQYF. Written as DNA, the CDR3 is TGTGCCAGCAGCTTTCCGGGACAGGGATGGTACGAGCAGTACTTC. The full variable domain, its missing parts supplied by reference TRBV5-4 and TRBJ2-7, is ETGVTQSPTHLIKTRGQQVTLRCSSQSGHNTVSWYQQALGQGPQFIFQYYREEENGRGNFPPRFSGLQFPNYSSELNVNALELDDSALYLCASSFPGQGWYEQYFGPGTRLTVT.

This clone was detected many times. The chain is built from TRBV7-2 and TRBJ1-2; a weak D match, TRBD1 (5 bases). The V gene lost 4 bases and the J gene lost 6 bases, with 18 bases spanning the gap. The CDR3 covers 15 residues. Germline V CDR1 and CDR2: SGHTA, FQGNSA. CDR3 sequence: CASSSRGTLRDGYTF. The CDR3 DNA sequence: TGTGCCAGCAGCTCCCGAGGGACCTTAAGGGATGGCTACACCTTC.

Many counts were recorded for this clone. The CDR3 loop is CASSEEGYTEAFF. The CDR3 bases are TGTGCCAGCAGTGAAGAAGGTTACACTGAAGCTTTCTTT. The chain has TRBV2 and TRBJ1-1, with D unresolved. Germline V gene lookup returns CDR1 SNHLY and CDR2 FYNNEI. The CDR3 loop spans 13 amino acids. Trimming cost V 1 base and J 3 bases, with 6 bases left between them.

This clone was detected only a few times. This chain uses TRBV6-1 with TRBJ2-7; 11 bases match TRBD2. CDR3 length equals 14 residues. J was trimmed by 0 bases and V by 7 bases; bases with no gene match: 2. Germline lookup yields CDR1 MNHNS and CDR2 SASEGT. This CDR3 is CASTLAGGSYEQYF. The DNA of the CDR3 is TGTGCCAGCACCCTAGCGGGGGGCTCCTACGAGCAGTACTTC.

The sample holds one count of this clone. One base away lies a much larger clone, so this may be a sequencing read error. Different DNA sequences within this sample yield the same CDR3. The chain combines TRBV18 with TRBJ1-1; D gene unclear. The CDR3 length is 15 residues. CDR1 is KGHSH and CDR2 is LQKENI in the germline V gene. The germline V and J ends were trimmed by 1 base and 1 base, with 10 bases remaining between them. CDR3 amino acids: CASSPRGERNTEAFF. CDR3 DNA: TGTGCCAGCTCACCACGAGGTGAGAGGAACACTGAAGCTTTCTTT.

This clone was seen at least ten times. The chain couples TRBV30 to TRBJ1-2; TRBD1 matches 8 bases. There are 12 residues in the CDR3. Unmatched junction bases numbered 2, after V lost 0 bases and J lost 8 bases. CDR1 and CDR2 (germline): GTSNPN, SVGIG (reference sequence). CDR3 in DNA: TGTGCCTGGAGTGTAACAGGGGGAGGCTACACCTTC. This translates into CAWSVTGGGYTF.

This clone was counted only a few times. The chain carries TRBV6-1 and TRBJ2-5; D remains ambiguous. The CDR3 runs to 14 residues. V shed 7 bases and J shed 1 base, with 13 bases lying between them. Germline V lookup: CDR1 MNHNS, CDR2 SASEGT. CDR3 sequence: CASTPPTAQETQYF. CDR3 nucleotides: TGTGCCAGCACCCCCCCGACGGCCCAAGAGACCCAGTACTTC.

This clone was recorded many times. The V gene is TRBV28, the J gene TRBJ2-2; D not resolved. Trimming pared 5 bases from V and 2 bases from J, leaving 12 bases between. This CDR3 contains 15 residues. Germline V CDR1 and CDR2: MDHEN, SYDVKM. In DNA, the CDR3 is TGTGCCAGCAGTCAAAGGTGGGGTAACACCGGGGAGCTGTTTTTT. This sequence encodes CASSQRWGNTGELFF.

With respect to this clone: Given a much more abundant clone one base away, this may be a read error. CDR3 nucleotides: TGTGCCATCAAGAAGGGGGCCACTGAAGCTTTCTTT. Translating gives CAIKKGATEAFF. The rearrangement links TRBV10-3 to TRBJ1-1; the match to TRBD1 covers 7 bases. The CDR3 totals 12 residues. Germline V gene sequence: CDR1 ENHRY, CDR2 SYGVKD. V dropped 7 bases and J dropped 4; count of bases not matched to a gene: 3.

This clone was counted at least ten times. One end of the junction is discordant with germline, which a read error may explain. The chain couples TRBV7-3 to TRBJ2-2; weak D call: TRBD2 (6 bases). CDR3 length equals 15 residues. Germline CDR1 SGHTA, CDR2 FQGTGA. The CDR3 region has the DNA TGTGCCAGCAGCCCAAGTGGAGGGAACAACGGGGAGCTGTTTTTT. The encoded protein is CASSPSGGNNGELFF.